The 2 T cell receptor beta chains listed next were all sequenced from one sample in a study of siplizumab effects on memory and regulatory T cells. The assay was immunoSEQ multiplex PCR, and TCRdb's table has in-frame clones only and misses some. This sample has 85,000 to 95,000 clones, with over 85% found just once. What was sequenced was non-Treg CD4+ T cells sorted from blood. All receptors derive from a human donor in good health.

The chain links TRBV7-9 to TRBJ2-7, with TRBD1 identical over 9 bases. Trimming removed 5 bases from V and 6 bases from J; junction bases left unmatched: 11. Per germline, CDR1 SEHNR and CDR2 FQNEAQ (reference sequence). The CDR3 runs to 15 residues. The CDR3 DNA reads as TGTGCCAGCAGCACCCTACAGGGGGCTATCGGCGAGCAGTACTTC. Its translation is CASSTLQGAIGEQYF.

The J gene is TRBJ1-2, the V gene TRBV2; 7 nucleotides align to TRBD1. The CDR3 runs to 12 residues. The germline gives CDR1 SNHLY, CDR2 FYNNEI. Trimming took 10 bases from V and 7 from J; bases not matched to a gene: 9. CDR3 protein: CATRKAGGGYTF. CDR3 in DNA: TGTGCCACCAGGAAGGCAGGGGGTGGCTACACCTTC.